The entry below describes one T cell receptor (beta chain). In the original workflow: Reference gene primer amplification gave estimated nucleated cell counts. Sequenced by immunoSEQ multiplex PCR; TCRdb stores in-frame clones only, minus some. D and trimming were read from the DNA, whereas the V and J calls and clone size are those reported in that table. The table lists roughly 71,000 clones, over 65% of them singletons. This sample was taken from a study of blood T cell repertoires in COVID-19. Whole-study context: Sites in the United States, Italy and Spain provided acute and convalescent COVID-19 samples. Nucleic acid was either cDNA or gDNA, and it came from T cells, B-cell-depleted T cells, or PBMCs.

Germline V gene data show CDR1 as MGHRA and CDR2 as YSYEKL. The CDR3 is 15 amino acids. Trimming pared 3 bases from V and 4 bases from J, leaving 13 bases between. The sequenced sample consisted of peripheral blood. The clonotype was recovered from an elderly woman with acute or convalescent COVID-19. The chain uses TRBV4-1 and TRBJ2-1; D may be TRBD2 (6 bases). As DNA, the CDR3 is TGCGCCAGCAGCCAGGCTGGGACTGCATACAATGAGCAGTTCTTC. This sequence encodes CASSQAGTAYNEQFF.